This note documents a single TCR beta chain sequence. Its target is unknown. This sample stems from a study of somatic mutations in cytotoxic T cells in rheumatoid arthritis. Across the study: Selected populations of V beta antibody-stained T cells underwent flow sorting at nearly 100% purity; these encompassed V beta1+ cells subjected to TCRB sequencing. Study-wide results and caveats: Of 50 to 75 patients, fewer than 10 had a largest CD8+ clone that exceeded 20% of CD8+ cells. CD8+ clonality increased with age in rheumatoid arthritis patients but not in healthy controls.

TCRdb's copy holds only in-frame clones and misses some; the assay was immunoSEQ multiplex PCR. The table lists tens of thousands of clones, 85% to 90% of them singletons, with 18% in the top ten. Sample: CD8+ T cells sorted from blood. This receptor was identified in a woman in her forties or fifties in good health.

The CDR3 DNA sequence: TGTGCCAGTAGTTTAACAGATTATAGCAATCAGCCCCAGCATTTT. Protein: CASSLTDYSNQPQHF. J is TRBJ1-5 and V is TRBV19; D gene unclear. Germline values: CDR1 LNHDA, CDR2 SQIVND (reference sequence). The CDR3 has 15 amino acids. Trimming removed 5 bases from V and 0 bases from J, with 11 bases in between.